The 23 T cell receptor beta chains below were found in one sample sequenced in a study of blood T cell repertoires in COVID-19. Data came from immunoSEQ multiplex PCR; TCRdb stores just in-frame clones and leaves some out. The sample lists over 200,000 clones, 87% occurring once. The specimen sequenced was PBMCs or T cells enriched from blood (not recorded which). These receptor sequences come from a man aged 25-45 years who had recovered from COVID-19.

V usage is TRBV5-4 and J usage is TRBJ2-5; D is unclear. This CDR3 is 13 amino acids long. The germline V gene has CDR1 SGHNT and CDR2 YYREEE (reference sequence). V was shortened by 1 base and J by 4 bases, with 8 bases between the two germline ends. The CDR3 DNA follows: TGTGCCAGCAGCTTGTTTATCGGAGAGACCCAGTACTTC. Residues: CASSLFIGETQYF.

This clone was observed once. The chain employs TRBV27 and TRBJ2-5, with TRBD2 matching 13 bases. This CDR3 has 17 residues. The V segment lost 6 bases and the J segment 5 bases; nucleotides outside the gene matches: 12. Germline V CDR1 and CDR2: MNHEY, SMNVEV (reference sequence). CDR3 sequence reads: CASSRGWTSGSRETQYF. CDR3 in DNA: TGTGCCAGCAGCCGCGGCTGGACTAGCGGGAGCCGGGAGACCCAGTACTTC.

V and J are TRBV7-9 and TRBJ2-1, with D possibly matching TRBD2 (5 bases). The CDR3 consists of 12 residues. CDR1 SEHNR and CDR2 FQNEAQ come from the germline V gene (reference sequence). Trimming removed 5 bases from V and 7 bases from J, with 9 bases in between. In nucleotides, the CDR3 is TGTGCCAGCAGCCCCTCGGGGAATGAGCAGTTCTTC. The encoded protein is CASSPSGNEQFF.

In its sample, this clone was seen once. CDR3 nucleotides: TGTGCCATCAGGGCTAAGCGGGAGTTATTTGAGCAGTTCTTC. Its translation is CAIRAKRELFEQFF. The chain uses TRBV10-3 and TRBJ2-1; 8 bases are shared with TRBD2. This CDR3 is built from 14 residues. CDR1 and CDR2 from the germline V gene are ENHRY and SYGVKD. V was clipped by 6 bases and J by 9 bases; unmatched bases: 10.

This chain connects TRBV2 to TRBJ2-5; D is possibly TRBD2 (6 bases). The CDR3 contains 14 residues. The V gene's germline CDR1 is SNHLY and CDR2 FYNNEI. V dropped 5 bases and J dropped 1 base, with 11 bases sitting between them. The CDR3 spells CASSMDYLQETQYF. CDR3 DNA sequence: TGTGCCAGCAGTATGGACTATCTCCAAGAGACCCAGTACTTC.

The CDR3 protein is CASSQDWRVPYEQYF. CDR3 sequence (DNA): TGTGCCAGCAGCCAAGACTGGCGGGTCCCCTACGAGCAGTACTTC. The chain recombines TRBV3-1 (or the pseudogene TRBV3-2) with TRBJ2-7; a weak D match, TRBD2 (5 bases). Germline-derived CDR1 and CDR2 are LGHDT and YNNKEL (reference sequence). V was clipped by 0 bases and J by 2 bases, with 11 bases between them. The CDR3 sequence is 15 residues long.

This sequence joins TRBV19 and TRBJ1-1; 7 nucleotides match TRBD1. Germline V gene data show CDR1 as LNHDA and CDR2 as SQIVND (reference sequence). The CDR3 runs 17 residues. V lost 0 bases and J lost 1; bases outside the gene matches: 8. CDR3 nucleotides: TGTGCCAGTAGTATAGACCTTGACAGGGAGTGGAACACTGAAGCTTTCTTT. It is translated as CASSIDLDREWNTEAFF.

The chain employs TRBV5-4 and TRBJ1-2; 12 nucleotides match TRBD1. The CDR3 sequence is 18 residues long. J gave up 6 bases and V 0 bases, and 12 bases lay outside the gene matches. Per the germline V gene, CDR1 is SGHNT and CDR2 is YYREEE (reference sequence). CDR3 nucleotides: TGTGCCAGCAGCTTGGCCGGGACAGGGGGCTCTATCTTGCATGGCTACACCTTC. Amino acids: CASSLAGTGGSILHGYTF.

The CDR3 DNA follows: TGTGCCAGTAGTAACCCAGGTTCCGGGGAGCTGTTTTTT. Translated, it gives CASSNPGSGELFF. The rearrangement links TRBV19 to TRBJ2-2; D is ambiguous. The CDR3 consists of 13 residues. Per germline, CDR1 LNHDA and CDR2 SQIVND (reference sequence). V lost 4 bases to trimming and J lost 6 bases, with 9 bases between them.

The rearrangement links TRBV7-9 to TRBJ2-1, with 13 nucleotides matching TRBD2. Germline V gene lookup returns CDR1 SEHNR and CDR2 FQNEAQ (reference sequence). The junction had 2 bases not matched to a gene; V was cut back by 5 bases and J by 4 bases. The CDR3 contains 15 residues. CDR3 bases: TGTGCCAGCAGCCGACTAGCGGGGGGATACAATGAGCAGTTCTTC. Protein sequence: CASSRLAGGYNEQFF.

This chain links TRBV28 with TRBJ2-3; TRBD2 is a possible D gene (7 bases). This CDR3 contains 16 residues. The V end was cut by 3 bases, the J end by 1 base, with 14 bases between. CDR1 MDHEN and CDR2 SYDVKM come from the germline V gene. The CDR3 nucleotides read TGTGCCAGCAGTTTGTGGGGGAGGGGGGGCACAGATACGCAGTATTTT. It encodes CASSLWGRGGTDTQYF.

This chain uses TRBV19 with TRBJ2-1; 11 bases are shared with TRBD2. The CDR3 consists of 15 residues. With 7 bases clipped from V and 9 bases from J, the junction kept 11 bases outside the gene matches. The germline V gene encodes CDR1 LNHDA and CDR2 SQIVND (reference sequence). CDR3 nucleotide sequence: TGTGCCAGTAATAATAGCGGGGGGGCTGACAGTGAGCAGTTCTTC. Translating it yields CASNNSGGADSEQFF.

This clone showed up just once. The genes are TRBV11-2 and TRBJ2-6; D uncertain. Per germline, CDR1 SGHAT and CDR2 FQNNGV. The CDR3 is 13 residues long. V lost 5 bases to trimming and J lost 4 bases, with 6 bases between them. Here the CDR3 reads CASSLRGANVLTF. CDR3 nucleotide sequence: TGTGCCAGCAGCCTTAGAGGGGCCAACGTCCTGACTTTC.

V and J are TRBV28 and TRBJ2-7, with a weak D call TRBD1 (5 bases). The V and J ends lost 3 bases and 2 bases respectively, with 11 bases between them. The CDR3 covers 14 residues. Germline V gives CDR1 MDHEN, CDR2 SYDVKM. CDR3 DNA sequence: TGTGCCAGCAGTTTTCCAGGGCTGGCCTACGAGCAGTACTTC. It yields the protein CASSFPGLAYEQYF.

The chain employs TRBV9 and TRBJ1-6; the D is unclear. The CDR3 consists of 15 residues. Germline loops: CDR1 SGDLS, CDR2 YYNGEE. V was pared by 4 bases and J by 9 bases, with 17 bases between. Here the CDR3 DNA reads TGTGCCAGCAGCCCCCGAGGGATTTTTGGTTCACCCCTCCACTTT. It codes for CASSPRGIFGSPLHF.

CDR3 DNA sequence: TGTGCCAGCAGCCAGGGACAGGGAAATGAAAAACTGTTTTTT. Protein sequence: CASSQGQGNEKLFF. The J gene is TRBJ1-4, the V gene TRBV13; 9 positions agree with TRBD1. V trimming: 5 bases; J trimming: 5 bases; junction bases outside the gene matches: 3. The CDR3 extends over 14 amino acids. Germline CDR1 and CDR2: PRHDT and FYEKMQ (reference sequence).

The chain uses TRBV10-3 and TRBJ2-1; 7 positions match TRBD2. The V gene's germline CDR1 is ENHRY and CDR2 SYGVKD. CDR3 size: 16 residues. J lost 3 bases, V lost 6 bases, and 11 bases had no gene match. CDR3 coding DNA: TGTGCCATCAGCGACCCTGTGGGAGGGCACTACAATGAGCAGTTCTTC. Translating it yields CAISDPVGGHYNEQFF.

This chain joins TRBV24-1 and TRBJ2-3, with D hard to call. V was shortened by 2 bases and J by 7 bases, with 9 bases between the two germline ends. CDR3 length: 13 amino acids. Germline V CDR1 and CDR2: KGHDR, SFDVKD. CDR3 nucleotide sequence: TGTGCCACCAGTGATTACGTGGCAAATACGCAGTATTTT. Protein: CATSDYVANTQYF.

The rearrangement joins TRBV5-4 to TRBJ2-7; 13 nucleotides align to TRBD2. Germline values: CDR1 SGHNT, CDR2 YYREEE (reference sequence). The CDR3 is made up of 16 amino acids. V was pared by 1 base and J by 6 bases, with 7 bases of the junction left unmatched. Written as DNA, the CDR3 is TGTGCCAGCAGCTTGACTACTAGCGGGAGGGCCCTCGAGCAGTACTTC. Translated, it gives CASSLTTSGRALEQYF.

The chain links TRBV11-2 to TRBJ2-7; no definite D call. This CDR3 region has 14 residues. Trimming shortened V by 5 bases and J by 5 bases, and 16 bases separated the two germline ends. Germline V lookup: CDR1 SGHAT, CDR2 FQNNGV. The CDR3 bases are TGTGCCAGCAGCCCGACCCGCGGATGGAACGAGCAGTACTTC. Translation gives CASSPTRGWNEQYF.

The V and J genes are TRBV30 and TRBJ1-5; D remains unclear. CDR1 GTSNPN and CDR2 SVGIG come from the germline V gene (reference sequence). The CDR3 spans 13 residues. V lost 0 bases to trimming and J lost 7 bases, with 10 bases between them. CDR3 loop: CAWSVSMEQPQHF. CDR3 nucleotides: TGTGCCTGGAGTGTAAGCATGGAGCAGCCCCAGCATTTT. Looking up the rest from reference TRBV30 and TRBJ1-5 gives the full variable domain: SQTIHQWPATLVQPVGSPLSLECTVEGTSNPNLYWYRQAAGRGLQLLFYSVGIGQISSEVPQNLSASRPQDRQFILSSKKLLLSDSGFYLCAWSVSMEQPQHFGDGTRLSIL.

This chain links TRBV11-2 with TRBJ1-4; perhaps TRBD1 as D (6 bases). CDR3 length: 12 residues. Looked up from germline, CDR1 is SGHAT and CDR2 is FQNNGV. Trimming took 5 bases from V and 8 from J, leaving 9 bases between them. For the CDR3, the DNA is TGTGCCAGCAGCGGGGGCAAGGAAAAACTGTTTTTT. This codes for CASSGGKEKLFF.

The V and J genes are TRBV3-1 (or the pseudogene TRBV3-2) and TRBJ2-1, with 9 positions matching TRBD2. This CDR3 region has 16 residues. V shed 4 bases and J 7 bases; nucleotides not matched to a gene: 11. CDR1 is LGHDT and CDR2 is YNNKEL in the germline V gene (reference sequence). CDR3 region: CASSRTGTSFRNEQFF. CDR3 sequence (DNA): TGTGCCAGCAGCCGGACGGGGACTAGCTTTAGGAATGAGCAGTTCTTC.